Described below is a single TCR beta chain sequence and its context. Its antigen target is currently unknown. Base qualities are not recorded, but no much larger clone differs from it by a single base. The sample is drawn from a study of shared clonotypes between healthy human individuals (dated by TCRdb to 2020 to 2021). Turning to the overall study: A couple of women and three men aged 18 to 49 years were included in the cohort. For each donor, CD4 naive and CD4 memory were each given three plates, CD8 naive was given two plates, and CD8 memory was given one plate. To estimate repertoire size and how much clonotype sharing occurs between individuals, the study deeply sequenced the blood TCR repertoires of a handful of healthy adults. To increase sequencing depth and limit assay-specific biases, TCR repertoire library preparation and sequencing were carried out by different laboratories using diverse techniques. Leukapheresis yielded between about 0.85 and 10 billion PBMCs per donor.

Healthy HIV-negative adults with no recently reported acute infections or vaccinations were included as donors. Every donor was a Caucasian adult living in Nashville, Tennessee, USA. Magnetic negative selection was used to enrich CD4+ T cells, after which naive cells were positively selected on CD45RA and the negative fraction became the memory subset. Blood was obtained by leukapheresis, after which PBMCs were separated by Ficoll-Histopaque density gradient centrifugation and cryopreserved in liquid nitrogen vapor phase. Analytical flow cytometry was used to check the purity and quantity of each magnetically sorted T cell population. Genomic DNA was isolated from every sorted fraction and measured by UV absorbance on a Nanodrop 2000c. What the research found in general, with its limitations: Estimated clonotype richness was generally larger for naive than for memory subsets. Because the study included a small number of donors, the genetic and exposure-history diversity represented was limited. Pairwise subsampling indicated that sequencing depth was expected to affect the degree of clonotype sharing among donors. Sharing across a few donors was observed for approximately 5% of naive CD4, over 3% of naive CD8, 2% to 2.5% of memory CD4, and around 0.4% of memory CD8 clonotypes. Compared with non-shared clonotypes, the clonotypes found in all four sorted-subset donors had higher generation probabilities. Even with the large sequencing depth, rarefaction of the sorted-subset datasets indicated that sequencing was incomplete. Sampling was restricted to blood, and TCR repertoires in tissue are likely to differ from TCR repertoires in blood.

The CDR3 has 15 amino acids, counting the end cysteine and phenylalanine. Only the CDR3 DNA stays, 45 bases, in frame from base 1. The germline V gene supplies CDR1 SGHRS and CDR2 YFSETQ. Germline trimming: 0 bases from V, 9 bases from J; junction bases outside gene matches: 6. Using the deep immunoSEQ assay, TCR CDR3 regions were amplified from genomic DNA by multiplex PCR. Extracted genomic DNA from each cell subset was spread evenly across all wells of several immunoSEQ 96-well plates, with each plate serving as a replicate. For sorted subsets, each replicate PCR was loaded with approximately 0.2 ug genomic DNA, equivalent to roughly 30,000 T cell genomes. Purified libraries were measured with a Qubit 3.0 fluorometer, size-checked on a Bioanalyzer 2100, and measured again with the KAPA Library Quantification kit. Every immunoSEQ 96-well plate was sequenced on a separate single-read 150-cycle Illumina NextSeq 550 flow cell. Under the source paper's analysis protocol: The immunoSEQ output contained only junctional sequences without quality scores, so filtering could not match that applied to full-length reads. To assign V/J genes and CDR3, sequences were annotated against IMGT germline references using PyIR, a Python wrapper for IgBLAST v1.9. Reads with weak V/J assignments (E-value above 1e-6), missing CDR3, stop codons, out-of-frame junctions, or ambiguous translated residues were removed. V3J clonotypes were defined as sequences sharing the same inferred V gene, J gene, and CDR3 amino acid sequence. The percentage overlap between two repertoires was calculated by dividing the number of shared unique clonotypes by the size of the smaller repertoire. RTK rarefaction, the Chao1 estimator, and Recon v2.1 estimates of unobserved clonotypes were used to assess repertoire richness. Generation probabilities for all TCRbeta clonotypes obtained by the gDNA method from a handful of donors were computed using OLGA. TCRdb's version of the immuneACCESS table is confined to in-frame rearrangements and falls short of the full clone set. An unresolved V gene accounts for under half of the shortfall where checked; the remainder is of unknown origin. The V and J calls and clone size are taken from that table; D and trimming were inferred from the DNA. Here the sample has hundreds of thousands of clones; about two thirds occur a single time. The ten largest clones capture 1.8% of the sample.

The clonotype originates from a woman aged 30 to 39 in good health. The sequence links TRBV5-1 to TRBJ2-1, and 10 junctional nucleotides match TRBD2. The specimen sequenced was memory CD4+ T cells sorted from blood. Explained via the paper, the cell subset or site label denotes: CD45RA-negative fraction. The CDR3 sequence is CASSLVLAGATEQFF. The bases read TGCGCCAGCAGCTTGGTCCTAGCGGGAGCTACTGAGCAGTTCTTC.